This entry is about one T cell receptor beta chain. The CDR3 runs 17 residues. CDR1 and CDR2 (germline): MDHEN, SYDVKM. V shed 3 bases and J shed 1 base, with 16 bases lying between them. The donors were healthy bone marrow donors. This sample is drawn from a study of cytomegalovirus exposure and HLA in healthy donors. The primer mix had 60 Vbeta and 13 Jbeta primers. The assay was immunoSEQ multiplex PCR, and TCRdb's table has in-frame clones only and misses some. The sample shows roughly 190,000 clones, more than 65% of them seen only once. This sequence was found in a woman aged 25 to 39 in good health and CMV-seronegative. This rearrangement joins TRBV28 to TRBJ1-5; D is uncertain. Sequencing used PBMCs. The CDR3 region has the DNA TGTGCCAGCAGTTTCGGAGACTACACTCCCAGCAATCAGCCCCAGCATTTT. This codes for CASSFGDYTPSNQPQHF.